This T cell receptor beta chain was recorded in a study of cytomegalovirus exposure and HLA in healthy donors. Findings of the study overall: In a later analysis, HLA-associated TCR beta chains were more clonally expanded than equally common others. About 90% or about 30% of the time was how often most TCR beta V segments were productive, according to an earlier analysis. When analyzed later, a missense DCLRE1C variant was found to be linked to TCR beta V- and J-gene trimming.

The PCR made use of 60 Vbeta and 13 Jbeta primers. Original analysis: Roughly 80 million unique TCR beta chains, roughly 10 million shared, were counted in a later analysis. TCRdb's copy holds only in-frame clones and misses some; the assay was immunoSEQ multiplex PCR. That table furnishes V, J and clone size, whereas the DNA furnished D and trimming. This table holds about 160,000 clones, roughly 71% found once. Trimming took off 2 bases at V and 4 bases at J, with 17 bases between the two ends. The CDR3 runs 15 residues. Germline V CDR1 and CDR2: GTSNPN, SVGIG (reference sequence). Worth noting for this clone: Its specificity is not known.

This TCR derives from a woman in her forties or fifties in good health and CMV-seropositive. Sequencing was carried out using PBMCs. This chain uses TRBV30 with TRBJ1-1; D uncertain. CDR3 loop: CAWSPLERAATEAFF. As DNA, the CDR3 is TGTGCCTGGAGTCCCTTAGAGAGGGCGGCCACTGAAGCTTTCTTT.